The T cell receptor beta chain under discussion was sequenced for a study of blood T cell repertoires in COVID-19. Overall study: Italy, Spain and the United States were the sources of the convalescent and acute COVID-19 samples.

In germline, CDR1 is LGHNA, CDR2 YSLEER. After removal of 4 bases from V and 3 bases from J, the junction contained 4 bases not matched to a gene. The CDR3 has 15 residues. Data came from immunoSEQ multiplex PCR; TCRdb stores just in-frame clones and leaves some out. The sample lists approximately 200,000 clones; around nine tenths were seen once. This TCR was sampled from a woman in her fifties or sixties with acute or convalescent COVID-19. The sample taken for sequencing was peripheral blood. The rearrangement links TRBV4-3 to TRBJ2-3, with 10 bases fitting TRBD2. CDR3 DNA: TGCGCCAGCAGCCGAGCTAGCGGGGGAACAGATACGCAGTATTTT. It encodes CASSRASGGTDTQYF.